What follows are 20 T cell receptor beta chains derived from one specimen sequenced in a study of cytomegalovirus exposure and HLA in healthy donors. The PCR had 60 Vbeta and 13 Jbeta primers. The repertoire was sequenced with immunoSEQ multiplex PCR; TCRdb's copy has only in-frame clones and lacks some. Among 120,000 or so clones listed, roughly 70% were seen once. Sequenced input: PBMCs. Receptor source: a woman aged 40 to 49 in good health and CMV-seronegative.

J is TRBJ2-7 and V is TRBV9, with 8 bases matching TRBD1. CDR3 length equals 15 residues. V lost 0 bases and J lost 6; bases outside the gene matches: 8. Germline V gene sequence: CDR1 SGDLS, CDR2 YYNGEE. CDR3 in DNA: TGTGCCAGCAGCGTAGCTCGGGACAGGCAAGGCGAGCAGTACTTC. Its translation is CASSVARDRQGEQYF.

This rearrangement joins TRBV11-3 to TRBJ2-3, with a tentative D call TRBD2 (6 bases). V was trimmed by 3 bases and J by 0 bases, leaving 10 bases between them. The germline V gene has CDR1 SGHNT and CDR2 YENEEA. The CDR3 runs 15 residues. CDR3 in DNA: TGTGCCAGCAGCTTGCTGGGGGGAAGCACAGATACGCAGTATTTT. Translation gives CASSLLGGSTDTQYF.

The sample holds a few counts of this clone. The chain carries TRBV19 and TRBJ1-4; 7 bases agree with TRBD1. J lost 4 bases, V lost 3 bases, and 11 bases had no gene match. The CDR3 sequence is 17 residues long. Germline V gives CDR1 LNHDA, CDR2 SQIVND (reference sequence). For the CDR3, the DNA is TGTGCCAGTAGTATCCGAATCACAGGGGACCTTAATGAAAAACTGTTTTTT. Protein sequence: CASSIRITGDLNEKLFF. Using reference TRBV19 and TRBJ1-4 for the parts outside the CDR3, the full variable domain is DGGITQSPKYLFRKEGQNVTLSCEQNLNHDAMYWYRQDPGQGLRLIYYSQIVNDFQKGDIAEGYSVSREKKESFPLTVTSAQKNPTAFYLCASSIRITGDLNEKLFFGSGTQLSVL.

The rearrangement uses TRBV10-1 and TRBJ1-5, with 8 bases aligning to TRBD1. There are 16 residues in the CDR3. Looked up from germline, CDR1 is WNHNN and CDR2 is SYGVQD (reference sequence). The V segment lost 6 bases and the J segment 5 bases; nucleotides outside the gene matches: 12. The CDR3 nucleotides are TGCGCCAGCAGCAAGCCAGACAGGGGAATAGATCAGCCCCAGCATTTT. Translating it yields CASSKPDRGIDQPQHF.

The genes are TRBV19 and TRBJ2-1, with 15 bases aligning to TRBD2. CDR3 length equals 18 residues. The V gene end was trimmed by 7 bases and the J gene end by 7 bases; junction bases not matched to a gene: 14. Germline CDR1 LNHDA, CDR2 SQIVND (reference sequence). The CDR3 here is CASTSGLAGGPSSNEQFF. The CDR3 bases are TGTGCCAGTACCAGTGGACTAGCGGGAGGGCCCTCTAGTAATGAGCAGTTCTTC.

The chain uses TRBV6-5 and TRBJ1-2; 7 positions match TRBD1. CDR1 is MNHEY, CDR2 SVGAGI, per germline. V lost 6 bases and J lost 6; bases outside the gene matches: 7. The CDR3 loop spans 13 amino acids. CDR3: CASRPRDRDGYTF. Here the CDR3 DNA reads TGTGCCAGCAGGCCCCGGGACAGAGATGGCTACACCTTC.

The chain joins TRBV5-6 to TRBJ2-3; maybe TRBD2 (5 bases). Germline V gene data show CDR1 as SGHDT and CDR2 as YYEEEE. Trimming pared 0 bases from V and 2 bases from J, leaving 13 bases between. CDR3 length: 16 residues. This chain's CDR3 is CASSLVPGILTDTQYF. The CDR3 DNA is TGTGCCAGCAGCTTGGTCCCGGGGATCCTCACAGATACGCAGTATTTT.

The gene calls are TRBV28 and TRBJ1-5, with 9 bases aligning to TRBD1. Germline values: CDR1 MDHEN, CDR2 SYDVKM. V lost 6 bases to trimming and J lost 6 bases; unmatched junction nucleotides: 6. The CDR3 is 14 amino acids. This CDR3 is CASSSDRGIQPQHF. DNA for the CDR3: TGTGCCAGCAGCTCGGACAGGGGCATTCAGCCCCAGCATTTT.

This chain uses TRBV30 with TRBJ2-2; 9 nucleotides align to TRBD2. The CDR3 has 18 residues. V lost 0 bases and J lost 5; bases outside the gene matches: 13. Per germline, CDR1 GTSNPN and CDR2 SVGIG (reference sequence). CDR3 region: CAWSVHWAGGPGTGELFF. For the CDR3, the DNA is TGTGCCTGGAGTGTACACTGGGCGGGAGGGCCGGGAACCGGGGAGCTGTTTTTT.

CDR3 in amino acids: CASSGQAMNQPQHF. The CDR3 nucleotides read TGTGCCAGCAGCGGACAGGCTATGAATCAGCCCCAGCATTTT. The chain has TRBV6-1 and TRBJ1-5, with TRBD1 identical over 7 bases. CDR1 and CDR2 (germline): MNHNS, SASEGT. Trimming cost V 6 bases and J 4 bases; bases outside gene matches: 6. The CDR3 runs 14 residues.

The sample holds one count of this clone. This chain uses TRBV10-3 with TRBJ1-5, with a tentative D call TRBD1 (6 bases). Trimming removed 6 bases from V and 4 bases from J, with 10 bases in between. Germline V gives CDR1 ENHRY, CDR2 SYGVKD. The CDR3 loop spans 13 amino acids. The CDR3 region has the DNA TGTGCCATCAGCCGGGACAAGAATCAGCCCCAGCATTTT. Residues: CAISRDKNQPQHF.

The chain links TRBV7-2 to TRBJ1-2, with TRBD1 matching over 7 bases. The CDR3 is made up of 14 amino acids. V shed 5 bases and J 8 bases; nucleotides not matched to a gene: 11. Per germline, CDR1 SGHTA and CDR2 FQGNSA. The CDR3 protein is CASSPSTGSYGYTF. The CDR3 DNA reads TGTGCCAGCAGCCCCTCGACAGGGAGTTACGGCTACACCTTC.

The chain combines TRBV5-1 with TRBJ2-3; D remains ambiguous. The CDR3 loop spans 15 amino acids. V lost 0 bases, J lost 4 bases, and 12 bases lay in between. The V gene's germline CDR1 is SGHRS and CDR2 YFSETQ. CDR3 sequence: CASSLATTRADTQYF. The CDR3 DNA is TGCGCCAGCAGCTTGGCTACTACCCGGGCAGATACGCAGTATTTT.

This clone was seen just once. The chain recombines TRBV5-1 with TRBJ2-2, with 9 nucleotides matching TRBD1. Germline V CDR1 and CDR2: SGHRS, YFSETQ. Trimming cost V 4 bases and J 4 bases; bases outside gene matches: 2. The CDR3 sequence is 14 residues long. CDR3 sequence: CASSGQGLTGELFF. The CDR3 DNA is TGCGCCAGCAGCGGACAGGGGCTCACCGGGGAGCTGTTTTTT.

This sequence joins TRBV19 and TRBJ1-5; no clear D gene. The CDR3 has 15 amino acids. The germline gives CDR1 LNHDA, CDR2 SQIVND (reference sequence). V lost 0 bases and J lost 9, with 15 bases in between. The CDR3, as DNA: TGTGCCAGTAGTATAGACTCGGGCTTGGAGGGGCCCCAGCATTTT. It translates to CASSIDSGLEGPQHF.

The chain couples TRBV5-6 to TRBJ1-2; tentative D call: TRBD1 (6 bases). The CDR3 is made up of 14 amino acids. Per the germline V gene, CDR1 is SGHDT and CDR2 is YYEEEE. V lost 4 bases and J 3 bases, leaving 13 bases between the germline ends. CDR3 residues: CASSLGGQDYGYTF. CDR3 sequence (DNA): TGTGCCAGCAGCCTAGGGGGTCAGGACTATGGCTACACCTTC.

V usage is TRBV5-1 and J usage is TRBJ1-5, with D possibly matching TRBD1 (6 bases). This CDR3 is built from 14 residues. From germline, CDR1 is SGHRS and CDR2 YFSETQ. V was cut by 0 bases and J by 7 bases, with 11 bases left in between. The CDR3 sequence is CASSLAGGRQPQHF. The CDR3 DNA sequence: TGCGCCAGCAGCTTGGCCGGGGGGCGGCAGCCCCAGCATTTT.

The rearrangement uses TRBV5-4 and TRBJ2-5, with D perhaps matching TRBD1 (5 bases). Trimming shortened V by 3 bases and J by 1 base, and 7 bases separated the two germline ends. The CDR3 has 13 amino acids. Germline V CDR1 and CDR2: SGHNT, YYREEE (reference sequence). CDR3 bases: TGTGCCAGCAGCTGGGGCCCCCAAGAGACCCAGTACTTC. Translation: CASSWGPQETQYF.

This clone was recorded a few times. This chain connects TRBV7-3 to TRBJ2-5; 10 bases fit TRBD2. V shed 5 bases, J shed 2 bases, and the junction held 2 bases outside the gene matches. The CDR3 contains 14 residues. CDR1 SGHTA and CDR2 FQGTGA come from the germline V gene. The CDR3 bases are TGTGCCAGCAGCCGGACTAGCGGACAAGAGACCCAGTACTTC. Translating gives CASSRTSGQETQYF.

This chain connects TRBV19 to TRBJ1-3, with D possibly TRBD1 on 5 matching bases. The CDR3 covers 15 residues. The germline V and J ends were trimmed by 3 bases and 2 bases, with 11 bases remaining between them. Per germline, CDR1 LNHDA and CDR2 SQIVND (reference sequence). CDR3 residues: CASSILGHPGNTIYF. CDR3 bases: TGTGCCAGTAGTATTCTAGGACATCCTGGAAACACCATATATTTT.